A single sample is the source of the 26 T cell receptor beta chains below, sequenced in a study of T cell responses to AZD1222 COVID-19 vaccine. Produced via immunoSEQ multiplex PCR; TCRdb's table is partial and in-frame only. The sample has about 130,000 clones; roughly 88% are singletons. The material was peripheral blood, obtained 28 days after the second AZD1222 dose. The receptors here all came from an adult who received the AZD1222 COVID-19 vaccine.

The chain links TRBV1 to TRBJ1-1; the table names TRBD1, a call not compared with the DNA. TRBV1 is reported as a pseudogene. The CDR3 loop spans 15 amino acids. The CDR3 nucleotides are TGCACCAGCAGCCAAGCCCAGGGGAGGAACACTGAAGCTTTCTTT. Translation gives CTSSQAQGRNTEAFF.

In this sample, this clone turned up a few times. This sequence joins TRBV7-2 and TRBJ2-5; no reliable D call. Trimming stripped 1 base from V and 2 bases from J, with 5 bases between. The germline V gene has CDR1 SGHTA and CDR2 FQGNSA. The CDR3 spans 13 residues. The CDR3 DNA reads as TGTGCCAGCAGCTTAGTAAATCAAGAGACCCAGTACTTC. Translating gives CASSLVNQETQYF.

Here the CDR3 DNA reads TGTGCCAGCAGTTTTCAGGGCGGGACTAGAGGCAATGAGCAGTTCTTC. It specifies CASSFQGGTRGNEQFF. V and J are TRBV28 and TRBJ2-1; 8 positions match TRBD2. This CDR3 spans 16 amino acids. Trimming at V came to 3 bases and at J to 6 bases, leaving 10 bases not matched to a gene. The germline gives CDR1 MDHEN, CDR2 SYDVKM.

The V gene is TRBV30, the J gene TRBJ1-5; 7 bases map to TRBD1. The CDR3 has 13 amino acids. Per the germline V gene, CDR1 is GTSNPN and CDR2 is SVGIG (reference sequence). V lost 3 bases, J lost 7 bases, and 6 bases stayed unmatched. The CDR3 spells CAWSQGDSQPQHF. CDR3 DNA: TGTGCCTGGAGCCAGGGGGATTCGCAGCCCCAGCATTTT.

The gene calls are TRBV6-5 and TRBJ1-2; D might be TRBD1 (6 bases). The CDR3 runs to 11 residues. The germline V gene has CDR1 MNHEY and CDR2 SVGAGI. V gave up 7 bases and J gave up 6 bases, with 9 bases separating them. This CDR3 reads CASTQGNGYTF. CDR3 bases: TGTGCCAGCACCCAGGGGAATGGCTACACCTTC.

This chain joins TRBV12-3 or TRBV12-4 and TRBJ1-1; D might be TRBD1 (6 bases). This CDR3 is built from 12 residues. V lost 7 bases and J 7 bases, leaving 13 bases between the germline ends. The CDR3 DNA sequence: TGTGCCAGCACCTCCCAGGGGTATGAAGCTTTCTTT. As protein: CASTSQGYEAFF.

The rearrangement joins TRBV24-1 to TRBJ1-2; no definite D call. The V gene lost 5 bases and the J gene lost 4 bases, with 13 bases spanning the gap. Looked up from germline, CDR1 is KGHDR and CDR2 is SFDVKD. This CDR3 is 14 amino acids long. Written as DNA, the CDR3 is TGTGCCACCAGTGTGTCTCCAACGACCTATGGCTACACCTTC. This sequence encodes CATSVSPTTYGYTF.

This clone was seen only once. The chain uses TRBV18 and TRBJ1-4; maybe TRBD1 (5 bases). CDR1 KGHSH and CDR2 LQKENI come from the germline V gene. Deletions cut 2 bases from V and 3 bases from J, with 10 bases between. The CDR3 runs to 15 residues. The CDR3 region has the DNA TGTGCCAGCTCACCATCCGGGGCGGCTAATGAAAAACTGTTTTTT. Translation gives CASSPSGAANEKLFF. The variable domain in full, completed from reference TRBV18 and TRBJ1-4, reads NAGVMQNPRHLVRRRGQEARLRCSPMKGHSHVYWYRQLPEEGLKFMVYLQKENIIDESGMPKERFSAEFPKEGPSILRIQQVVRGDSAAYFCASSPSGAANEKLFFGSGTQLSVL.

This clone has just one count. The chain combines TRBV27 with TRBJ1-2, with 11 bases aligning to TRBD1. The V gene's germline CDR1 is MNHEY and CDR2 SMNVEV (reference sequence). This CDR3 spans 15 amino acids. The trim removed 5 bases at V and 7 bases at J, leaving 9 bases unmatched. CDR3 residues: CASSPRTGGIVGYTF. The CDR3, as DNA: TGTGCCAGCAGTCCTCGGACAGGGGGCATAGTTGGCTACACCTTC.

V usage is TRBV5-1 and J usage is TRBJ1-3, with TRBD1 matching over 9 bases. Germline CDR1 reads SGHRS; CDR2 reads YFSETQ. The CDR3 is 14 amino acids. The ends lost 4 bases at V and 4 bases at J; junction bases unmatched: 3. This chain's CDR3 is CASSQGTGGNTIYF. The CDR3 bases are TGCGCCAGCAGCCAAGGGACAGGGGGAAACACCATATATTTT.

This chain connects TRBV4-3 to TRBJ1-1; D possibly corresponds to TRBD1 (5 bases). V was trimmed by 4 bases and J by 0 bases, leaving 21 bases between them. This CDR3 is built from 18 residues. From germline, CDR1 is LGHNA and CDR2 YSLEER. As DNA, the CDR3 is TGCGCCAGCAGCCTAGAATGGACACCCTCGACCATGAACACTGAAGCTTTCTTT. Translated, it gives CASSLEWTPSTMNTEAFF.

The chain joins TRBV10-3 to TRBJ2-1; weak D call: TRBD2 (6 bases). This CDR3 has 14 residues. Trimming pared 6 bases from V and 6 bases from J, leaving 15 bases between. Germline lookup yields CDR1 ENHRY and CDR2 SYGVKD. The CDR3 loop reads CAISITTSGNEQFF. The DNA for the CDR3 is TGTGCCATCAGCATAACGACTAGTGGCAATGAGCAGTTCTTC.

For the CDR3, the DNA is TGCGCCAGCAGCTTGTCCCCGGCAGATACGCAGTATTTT. Translation: CASSLSPADTQYF. The chain recombines TRBV5-1 with TRBJ2-3, with D unclear. This CDR3 has 13 residues. V was clipped by 1 base and J by 4 bases, with 7 bases between them. In germline, CDR1 is SGHRS, CDR2 YFSETQ.

This rearrangement joins TRBV5-1 to TRBJ2-1; 10 bases line up with TRBD2. This CDR3 region has 16 residues. The germline V gene encodes CDR1 SGHRS and CDR2 YFSETQ. The J segment lost 3 bases and the V segment lost 1 base, leaving 4 bases of the junction unmatched. CDR3 in DNA: TGCGCCAGCAGCTTGTCCTCTAGCGGGGGCTACAATGAGCAGTTCTTC. Encoded protein: CASSLSSSGGYNEQFF.

V is TRBV19 and J is TRBJ1-1, with 7 bases that match TRBD1. Germline V gives CDR1 LNHDA, CDR2 SQIVND (reference sequence). The length of the CDR3 is 14 residues. V shed 3 bases and J 0 bases; nucleotides not matched to a gene: 1. The CDR3 coding sequence is TGTGCCAGTAGTATTGGGACAGTGAACACTGAAGCTTTCTTT. Translated, it gives CASSIGTVNTEAFF.

V gene TRBV2 combines with J gene TRBJ2-5; 9 bases agree with TRBD1. CDR3 length equals 15 residues. Germline V CDR1 and CDR2: SNHLY, FYNNEI. V lost 5 bases to trimming and J lost 5 bases; unmatched junction nucleotides: 9. CDR3 loop: CASSPRQGVMETQYF. The CDR3 coding sequence is TGTGCCAGCAGTCCGCGACAGGGGGTTATGGAGACCCAGTACTTC.

This chain links TRBV4-2 with TRBJ1-2, with 9 bases fitting TRBD1. Losses at the gene ends were 3 bases for V and 5 bases for J; bases not matched to a gene: 7. The CDR3 sequence is 15 residues long. Germline CDR1 and CDR2: LGHNA and YNFKEQ. The CDR3 region has the DNA TGTGCCAGCAGCCATTCACAGGGGGCGGATTATGGCTACACCTTC. It encodes CASSHSQGADYGYTF.

This chain links TRBV4-3 with TRBJ2-7; 8 bases fit TRBD1. The J segment lost 2 bases and the V segment lost 0 bases, leaving 9 bases of the junction unmatched. The CDR3 is 17 amino acids. Germline CDR1 LGHNA, CDR2 YSLEER. The CDR3, as DNA: TGCGCCAGCAGCCAAGATAGGCCGGACAGGGTCGCCTACGAGCAGTACTTC. Its protein product is CASSQDRPDRVAYEQYF.

The V gene is TRBV7-3, the J gene TRBJ2-1; D may be TRBD1 or TRBD2 (5 bases each). Germline V CDR1 and CDR2: SGHTA, FQGTGA. With 0 bases removed from V and 0 bases from J, the gap between germline ends came to 9 bases. This CDR3 has 16 amino acids. The chain's CDR3 is CASSLTVGTSYNEQFF. DNA of the CDR3: TGTGCCAGCAGCTTAACGGTGGGGACCTCCTACAATGAGCAGTTCTTC.

The rearrangement uses TRBV6-5 and TRBJ1-5; D unclear. The CDR3 runs to 15 residues. Germline CDR1 reads MNHEY; CDR2 reads SVGAGI. The V gene lost 6 bases and the J gene lost 0 bases, with 12 bases spanning the gap. The CDR3 DNA reads as TGTGCCAGCAGCCACTCGGGGTCTAGCAATCAGCCCCAGCATTTT. Its protein product is CASSHSGSSNQPQHF.

The chain combines TRBV7-2 with TRBJ2-7; perhaps TRBD1 as D (6 bases). The V end was cut by 6 bases, the J end by 1 base, with 19 bases between. Germline V lookup: CDR1 SGHTA, CDR2 FQGNSA. The CDR3 loop spans 16 amino acids. This chain's CDR3 is CASSRETRTASYEQYF. CDR3 nucleotides: TGTGCCAGCAGTCGCGAAACCAGGACAGCTTCCTACGAGCAGTACTTC.

This chain connects TRBV3-1 (or the pseudogene TRBV3-2) to TRBJ2-7, with D perhaps matching TRBD1 (5 bases). CDR3 length: 15 amino acids. Germline loops: CDR1 LGHDT, CDR2 YNNKEL (reference sequence). Between the trimmed V and J ends, which lost 1 base and 3 bases, there was a span of 13 bases. This CDR3 is CASSQGQARVYEQYF. The CDR3 DNA follows: TGTGCCAGCAGCCAAGGTCAGGCCAGGGTCTACGAGCAGTACTTC.

The chain joins TRBV2 to TRBJ1-1, with D uncertain. CDR3 size: 13 residues. Germline-derived CDR1 and CDR2 are SNHLY and FYNNEI. With 7 bases removed from V and 1 base from J, the gap between germline ends came to 10 bases. CDR3: CASKANENTEAFF. The CDR3 bases are TGTGCCAGCAAGGCCAACGAGAACACTGAAGCTTTCTTT. The variable domain in full, completed from reference TRBV2 and TRBJ1-1, reads EPEVTQTPSHQVTQMGQEVILRCVPISNHLYFYWYRQILGQKVEFLVSFYNNEISEKSEIFDDQFSVERPDGSNFTLKIRSTKLEDSAMYFCASKANENTEAFFGQGTRLTVV.

The chain has TRBV3-1 (or the pseudogene TRBV3-2) and TRBJ1-2, with a possible D match to TRBD1 (6 bases). Trimming pared 8 bases from V and 3 bases from J, leaving 16 bases between. This CDR3 comprises 14 residues. Germline V lookup: CDR1 LGHDT, CDR2 YNNKEL (reference sequence). This chain's CDR3 is CASESRGGDYGYTF. The CDR3 coding sequence is TGTGCCAGCGAATCCAGGGGCGGCGACTATGGCTACACCTTC.

The chain has TRBV3-1 (or the pseudogene TRBV3-2) and TRBJ1-2; D unclear. This CDR3 is 15 amino acids long. Germline V gene data show CDR1 as LGHDT and CDR2 as YNNKEL (reference sequence). The ends were cut back, 0 bases at V and 4 bases at J, with 12 bases in the middle. CDR3 nucleotides: TGTGCCAGCAGCCAAGATAAGGGATCGACCTATGGCTACACCTTC. Its translation is CASSQDKGSTYGYTF.

V usage is TRBV7-2 and J usage is TRBJ2-7, with TRBD1 identical over 7 bases. The CDR3 is 15 residues long. The germline gives CDR1 SGHTA, CDR2 FQGNSA. Trimming at V came to 5 bases and at J to 6 bases, leaving 13 bases not matched to a gene. The CDR3: CASSESDRVNSEQYF. DNA for the CDR3: TGTGCCAGCAGCGAGTCCGACAGGGTTAATAGCGAGCAGTACTTC.